The 32 T cell receptor beta chains presented below share a single source sample, sequenced in a study of control samples from healthy donors and cancer patients. Some clones are missing from TCRdb's copy, which holds only in-frame ones; the method was immunoSEQ multiplex PCR. The profile shows more than 75,000 clones, around 80% of them singletons. Input material: blood. The receptor set was obtained from a woman aged 25 to 39 in good health.

The rearrangement joins TRBV19 to TRBJ1-1; possibly TRBD1 for D (6 bases). Looked up from germline, CDR1 is LNHDA and CDR2 is SQIVND (reference sequence). There are 11 residues in the CDR3. V lost 3 bases and J lost 12, with 11 bases in between. CDR3 sequence: CASSMGGRSFF. Written as DNA, the CDR3 is TGTGCCAGTAGTATGGGGGGCCGATCTTTCTTT.

This clone was observed a single time. The V call is TRBV7-2, the J call TRBJ2-5, with 13 bases that match TRBD2. The J segment lost 5 bases and the V segment lost 5 bases, leaving 5 bases of the junction unmatched. Germline values: CDR1 SGHTA, CDR2 FQGNSA. The CDR3 has 15 amino acids. The CDR3 protein is CASSQQTSGGETQYF. The CDR3 DNA is TGTGCCAGCAGCCAGCAGACTAGCGGGGGGGAGACCCAGTACTTC.

The chain joins TRBV20-1 to TRBJ2-3; D is possibly TRBD2 (6 bases). Germline assignment: CDR1 DFQATT and CDR2 SNEGSKA (reference sequence). Deletions cut 3 bases from V and 6 bases from J, with 19 bases between. CDR3 length: 15 residues. CDR3 nucleotides: TGCAGTGCTAGTCCCAGACTAGTCCCTACGGATACGCAGTATTTT. This encodes CSASPRLVPTDTQYF.

V usage is TRBV19 and J usage is TRBJ1-2; the D gene is possibly TRBD1 (6 bases). This CDR3 has 14 amino acids. CDR1 LNHDA and CDR2 SQIVND come from the germline V gene (reference sequence). Trimming stripped 5 bases from V and 5 bases from J, with 15 bases between. The CDR3 loop reads CASSPRTVLYGYTF. The CDR3 coding sequence is TGTGCCAGTAGTCCAAGGACAGTCCTGTATGGCTACACCTTC. Variable domain in full (rest from reference TRBV19 and TRBJ1-2): DGGITQSPKYLFRKEGQNVTLSCEQNLNHDAMYWYRQDPGQGLRLIYYSQIVNDFQKGDIAEGYSVSREKKESFPLTVTSAQKNPTAFYLCASSPRTVLYGYTFGSGTRLTVV.

The CDR3 sequence is CASSLKWGETQYF. CDR3 bases: TGTGCCAGCAGCTTAAAGTGGGGAGAGACCCAGTACTTC. V gene TRBV7-2 combines with J gene TRBJ2-5, with no clear D. Trimming took off 2 bases at V and 4 bases at J, with 8 bases between the two ends. CDR1 and CDR2 (germline): SGHTA, FQGNSA. The CDR3 spans 13 residues.

The chain has TRBV7-2 and TRBJ2-6; TRBD1 matches at 8 bases. Germline CDR1 and CDR2: SGHTA and FQGNSA. V dropped 1 base and J dropped 0; count of bases not matched to a gene: 5. This CDR3 has 18 residues. CDR3 DNA: TGTGCCAGCAGCTTAGACCGGACAGGGCTCTCTGGGGCCAACGTCCTGACTTTC. Its protein product is CASSLDRTGLSGANVLTF.

This clone was seen a handful of times. V and J are TRBV7-2 and TRBJ1-1; 7 bases align to TRBD1. V dropped 6 bases and J dropped 4; count of bases not matched to a gene: 5. CDR1 and CDR2 (germline): SGHTA, FQGNSA. This CDR3 has 13 amino acids. This CDR3 reads CASRGTGATEAFF. The CDR3 bases are TGTGCCAGCAGAGGAACAGGGGCCACTGAAGCTTTCTTT.

This chain links TRBV12-1 with TRBJ1-2. TRBV12-1 is a pseudogene segment. The CDR3 sequence is 14 residues long. The DNA for the CDR3 is TGTGCCAGCAGCTCGGGACTTCCTAACTATGGCTACACCTTC. Protein product: CASSSGLPNYGYTF.

The CDR3 here is CSASVGSTEAFF. CDR3 DNA: TGCAGTGCTAGTGTGGGGAGCACTGAAGCTTTCTTT. The chain has TRBV20-1 and TRBJ1-1; D is undetermined. The CDR3 loop spans 12 amino acids. Germline CDR1 DFQATT, CDR2 SNEGSKA (reference sequence). V lost 3 bases to trimming and J lost 4 bases, with 9 bases between them.

V and J are TRBV6-2 or TRBV6-3 and TRBJ1-2; no definite D call. Trimming removed 0 bases from V and 7 bases from J, with 9 bases in between. The CDR3 length is 13 residues. Germline CDR1 MNHEY, CDR2 SVGEGT. The CDR3, as DNA: TGTGCCAGCAGTTACTCGAACTATGGTGGCTACACCTTC. It yields the protein CASSYSNYGGYTF.

The rearrangement links TRBV12-5 to TRBJ1-1, with D possibly TRBD1 on 5 matching bases. Germline CDR1 reads LGHNT; CDR2 reads FRNRAP. Trimming cost V 7 bases and J 4 bases, with 22 bases left between them. There are 16 residues in the CDR3. CDR3 sequence reads: CASAPGEGILVTEAFF. CDR3 nucleotide sequence: TGTGCTAGTGCCCCGGGGGAGGGAATCTTGGTCACTGAAGCTTTCTTT.

V is TRBV6-1 and J is TRBJ2-4; D not certain. CDR3 size: 16 residues. V lost 4 bases to trimming and J lost 7 bases, with 20 bases between them. Germline CDR1 is MNHNS and CDR2 is SASEGT. The CDR3 sequence: CASSGVSAPPVNIQYF. CDR3 nucleotides: TGTGCCAGCAGTGGCGTCTCGGCCCCCCCAGTTAACATTCAGTACTTC.

V is TRBV2 and J is TRBJ2-3; 12 nucleotides match TRBD2. CDR1 SNHLY and CDR2 FYNNEI come from the germline V gene. This CDR3 contains 16 residues. With V trimmed by 7 bases and J by 2 bases, 7 bases remained unmatched. CDR3: CASMLLAGGYTDTQYF. DNA for the CDR3: TGTGCCAGCATGCTCCTAGCGGGGGGGTACACAGATACGCAGTATTTT.

The rearrangement links TRBV6-1 to TRBJ1-2; no reliable D call. Germline V gives CDR1 MNHNS, CDR2 SASEGT. V was clipped by 2 bases and J by 2 bases, with 9 bases between them. This CDR3 comprises 14 residues. CDR3 bases: TGTGCCAGCAGTGAACCTCCAGGAAACTATGGCTACACCTTC. As protein: CASSEPPGNYGYTF.

The J gene is TRBJ1-1, the V gene TRBV5-6, with 10 bases matching TRBD1. With V trimmed by 4 bases and J by 0 bases, 6 bases remained unmatched. Per the germline V gene, CDR1 is SGHDT and CDR2 is YYEEEE. The CDR3 loop spans 16 amino acids. The CDR3 loop reads CASSLGQGVMNTEAFF. In nucleotides, the CDR3 is TGTGCCAGCAGCCTCGGACAGGGGGTTATGAACACTGAAGCTTTCTTT.

This chain uses TRBV13 with TRBJ1-2; 8 bases line up with TRBD1. Germline values: CDR1 PRHDT, CDR2 FYEKMQ (reference sequence). V shed 4 bases and J 8 bases; nucleotides not matched to a gene: 9. This CDR3 has 14 amino acids. CDR3 sequence (DNA): TGTGCCAGCAGCTCCAGGGGGCTTGGGCGGGGCTACACCTTC. Protein product: CASSSRGLGRGYTF. Combining the CDR3 with reference TRBV13 and TRBJ1-2 gives the whole variable domain AAGVIQSPRHLIKEKRETATLKCYPIPRHDTVYWYQQGPGQDPQFLISFYEKMQSDKGSIPDRFSAQQFSDYHSELNMSSLELGDSALYFCASSSRGLGRGYTFGSGTRLTVV.

This chain connects TRBV4-1 to TRBJ2-1; D not resolved. Per germline, CDR1 MGHRA and CDR2 YSYEKL. The V end was cut by 3 bases, the J end by 5 bases, with 5 bases between. CDR3 length: 12 residues. The CDR3 region has the DNA TGCGCCAGCAGCCACGAAGACAATGAGCAGTTCTTC. It is translated as CASSHEDNEQFF.

This chain links TRBV15 with TRBJ2-1; 12 bases line up with TRBD2. The CDR3 extends over 17 amino acids. The V gene's germline CDR1 is LNHNV and CDR2 YYDKDF (reference sequence). V shed 2 bases, J shed 6 bases, and the junction held 8 bases outside the gene matches. This CDR3 reads CATSRPAPGLAGNEQFF. As DNA, the CDR3 is TGTGCCACCAGCAGACCAGCACCGGGACTAGCGGGCAATGAGCAGTTCTTC.

The J gene is TRBJ1-2, the V gene TRBV2; D ambiguous. The CDR3 length is 12 residues. The germline CDR1 and CDR2 sequences are SNHLY and FYNNEI. Trimming stripped 8 bases from V and 4 bases from J, with 11 bases between. The CDR3, as DNA: TGTGCCAGCGAGGAACAGTCCTATGGCTACACCTTC. Encoded protein: CASEEQSYGYTF.

The rearrangement links TRBV7-2 to TRBJ1-2; 8 nucleotides agree with TRBD1. V shed 2 bases, J shed 2 bases, and the junction held 10 bases outside the gene matches. The length of the CDR3 is 17 residues. Germline values: CDR1 SGHTA, CDR2 FQGNSA. The CDR3 DNA is TGTGCCAGCAGCTTAATCCCAGGGGGCGCCCCAAACTATGGCTACACCTTC. Residues: CASSLIPGGAPNYGYTF.

The chain joins TRBV30 to TRBJ1-2, with D possibly being TRBD1 (6 bases). V lost 0 bases to trimming and J lost 8 bases, with 13 bases between them. This CDR3 region has 13 residues. CDR1 is GTSNPN, CDR2 SVGIG, per germline (reference sequence). The CDR3 nucleotides are TGTGCCTGGAGTGTACTACAGGGTCAAGGCTACACCTTC. As protein: CAWSVLQGQGYTF.

The gene calls are TRBV12-3 or TRBV12-4 and TRBJ2-5, with 9 bases that match TRBD2. This CDR3 contains 13 residues. Unmatched junction bases numbered 7, after V lost 7 bases and J lost 7 bases. As DNA, the CDR3 is TGTGCCAGCACCCCAGGCGGGGGGGTGACCCAGTACTTC. It codes for CASTPGGGVTQYF.

This chain connects TRBV18 to TRBJ2-5; possible D gene TRBD1, 6 bases. This CDR3 has 14 amino acids. From germline, CDR1 is KGHSH and CDR2 LQKENI. The germline V and J ends were trimmed by 2 bases and 2 bases, with 9 bases remaining between them. CDR3: CASSPKTGQETQYF. The CDR3 DNA sequence: TGTGCCAGCTCACCAAAGACAGGTCAAGAGACCCAGTACTTC.

The chain couples TRBV13 to TRBJ1-3; D unresolved. The germline CDR1 and CDR2 sequences are PRHDT and FYEKMQ (reference sequence). The CDR3 has 15 residues. V shed 1 base and J shed 10 bases, with 17 bases lying between them. DNA of the CDR3: TGTGCCAGCAGCTTAGAAGCGGGAGGCCGGAGAACCATATATTTT. This codes for CASSLEAGGRRTIYF. Variable domain in full (rest from reference TRBV13 and TRBJ1-3): AAGVIQSPRHLIKEKRETATLKCYPIPRHDTVYWYQQGPGQDPQFLISFYEKMQSDKGSIPDRFSAQQFSDYHSELNMSSLELGDSALYFCASSLEAGGRRTIYFGEGSWLTVV.

The rearrangement joins TRBV6-5 to TRBJ2-4, with TRBD2 matching over 7 bases. V lost 0 bases, J lost 1 base, and 3 bases stayed unmatched. This CDR3 comprises 16 residues. Germline V gene lookup returns CDR1 MNHEY and CDR2 SVGAGI. The CDR3 loop reads CASSYSGGSAKNIQYF. The CDR3 DNA follows: TGTGCCAGCAGTTACTCCGGGGGGTCGGCCAAAAACATTCAGTACTTC.

This clone showed up just once. The chain is built from TRBV10-2 and TRBJ1-5; TRBD1 matches 10 bases. The CDR3 consists of 18 residues. Germline CDR1 WSHSY, CDR2 SAAADI. The trim removed 3 bases at V and 3 bases at J, leaving 11 bases unmatched. CDR3 DNA sequence: TGCGCCAGCAGTGAACCGACAGGGGGCACCCTGCCCAATCAGCCCCAGCATTTT. Protein: CASSEPTGGTLPNQPQHF.

CDR3 region: CASSQGAGRETQYF. The CDR3 DNA sequence: TGTGCCAGCAGCCAAGGGGCGGGGAGAGAGACCCAGTACTTC. This chain joins TRBV4-2 and TRBJ2-5; perhaps TRBD2 as D (6 bases). The CDR3 runs 14 residues. V shed 1 base and J shed 4 bases, with 10 bases lying between them. The germline CDR1 and CDR2 sequences are LGHNA and YNFKEQ.

The rearrangement links TRBV30 to TRBJ1-1; the match to TRBD1 covers 11 bases. The CDR3 totals 16 residues. V lost 1 base, J lost 5 bases, and 9 bases stayed unmatched. CDR1 is GTSNPN, CDR2 SVGIG, per germline (reference sequence). The CDR3 spells CAWSAWTGGGETEAFF. The CDR3 DNA reads TGTGCCTGGAGTGCGTGGACAGGGGGCGGCGAAACTGAAGCTTTCTTT.

The V gene is TRBV30, the J gene TRBJ1-2; no reliable D call. V shed 2 bases and J shed 4 bases, with 11 bases lying between them. Germline CDR1 is GTSNPN and CDR2 is SVGIG (reference sequence). CDR3 length: 13 residues. For the CDR3, the DNA is TGTGCCTGGAGTAGAGAGGAGTTCTATGGCTACACCTTC. Amino acid sequence: CAWSREEFYGYTF.

The chain links TRBV5-1 to TRBJ2-3; D possibly matches TRBD1 or TRBD2 (5 bases each). The ends were cut back, 0 bases at V and 5 bases at J, with 10 bases in the middle. In germline, CDR1 is SGHRS, CDR2 YFSETQ. The CDR3 has 14 residues. The CDR3, as DNA: TGCGCCAGCAGCTTGGCCGGGGCCGGAGATACGCAGTATTTT. Translating gives CASSLAGAGDTQYF.

Concerning this clone itself: Other DNA sequences in the same sample also yield this CDR3. V and J are TRBV10-3 and TRBJ2-7; D is uncertain. Germline lookup yields CDR1 ENHRY and CDR2 SYGVKD. Trimming stripped 3 bases from V and 0 bases from J, with 3 bases between. The CDR3 is made up of 12 amino acids. This CDR3 reads CAISDSSYEQYF. CDR3 DNA: TGTGCCATCAGTGACTCCTCCTACGAGCAGTACTTC.

This clone was detected once. Distinct nucleotide sequences in the sample also encode this CDR3. This sequence joins TRBV5-1 and TRBJ2-1, with 10 bases aligning to TRBD2. The CDR3 loop spans 15 amino acids. The V gene's germline CDR1 is SGHRS and CDR2 YFSETQ. V dropped 1 base and J dropped 4; count of bases not matched to a gene: 2. The CDR3 DNA reads TGCGCCAGCAGCTTGCTAGCGGGGGAGTACAATGAGCAGTTCTTC. This translates into CASSLLAGEYNEQFF. Full variable domain (missing parts from reference TRBV5-1 and TRBJ2-1): KAGVTQTPRYLIKTRGQQVTLSCSPISGHRSVSWYQQTPGQGLQFLFEYFSETQRNKGNFPGRFSGRQFSNSRSEMNVSTLELGDSALYLCASSLLAGEYNEQFFGPGTRLTVL.